This T cell receptor (beta chain) was recovered during a study of T-cell reconstitution after alpha-beta-depleted transplantation in children. This clonotype showed up many times. The antigen remains undetermined. Findings and caveats of the study: A year had passed since transplant, and T-cell counts and diversity by then came mostly from newly produced T cells. Roughly two months post-transplant, alpha-beta T cells reportedly originated from several hundred graft clones that had expanded.

In germline, CDR1 is SEHNR, CDR2 FQNEAQ (reference sequence). The CDR3 totals 15 residues. Losses at the gene ends were 7 bases for V and 4 bases for J; bases not matched to a gene: 7. Preparation of the TCRbeta library involved a method that used unique molecular identifiers. TCRdb analysed the PCR reads with MiXCR anew, one entry per CDR3 protein. The data hold 200,000 or so distinct CDR3 sequences, with approximately 6% observed a single time. This specimen consisted of PBMCs, obtained before TCRalphabeta/CD19-depleted stem cell transplant. This TCR was recovered from a girl less than two years old with combined immunodeficiency, due to receive a stem cell transplant. V and J are TRBV7-9 and TRBJ2-3, with 11 bases fitting TRBD2. The CDR3 sequence is CASTPGLAVSDTQYF. The CDR3, as DNA: TGTGCCAGCACCCCGGGACTAGCGGTTTCAGATACGCAGTATTTT. The full variable domain, its missing parts supplied by reference TRBV7-9 and TRBJ2-3, is DTGVSQNPRHKITKRGQNVTFRCDPISEHNRLYWYRQTLGQGPEFLTYFQNEAQLEKSRLLSDRFSAERPKGSFSTLEIQRTEQGDSAMYLCASTPGLAVSDTQYFGPGTRLTVL.